These 32 T cell receptor beta chains originate from one sample sequenced in a study of shared clonotypes between healthy human individuals. Here immunoSEQ multiplex PCR was the method, and the copy in TCRdb shows in-frame clones only, minus some. The data hold 2,500,000 or so clones, with around 93% observed a single time. Source material: naive CD4+ T cells from PBMCs. Subset of the sample: CD45RA+ positively selected. Receptors originate from a young man in good health. Some clones in this sample may be carry-over from other donors' samples.

V and J are TRBV7-2 and TRBJ1-5; unclear D gene. CDR3 length: 17 residues. Germline lookup yields CDR1 SGHTA and CDR2 FQGNSA. V lost 5 bases, J lost 3 bases, and 20 bases lay in between. CDR3 loop: CASSAKAGAWFNQPQHF. In nucleotides, the CDR3 is TGTGCCAGCAGCGCTAAGGCGGGAGCTTGGTTCAATCAGCCCCAGCATTTT. The full variable domain, completed using reference TRBV7-2 and TRBJ1-5, is GAGVSQSPSNKVTEKGKDVELRCDPISGHTALYWYRQSLGQGLEFLIYFQGNSAPDKSGLPSDRFSAERTGGSVSTLTIQRTQQEDSAVYLCASSAKAGAWFNQPQHFGDGTRLSIL.

The chain recombines TRBV5-1 with TRBJ2-3, with 8 bases aligning to TRBD2. Germline CDR1 is SGHRS and CDR2 is YFSETQ. This CDR3 is 14 amino acids long. Germline trimming cut 0 bases from V and 14 bases from J; bases unmatched to any gene: 11. The CDR3 is CASSLDTTSARGYF. The CDR3 DNA reads TGCGCCAGCAGCTTGGATACGACTAGCGCGAGGGGGTATTTT.

The chain combines TRBV28 with TRBJ1-2; the D is unclear. Trimming shortened V by 3 bases and J by 3 bases, and 5 bases separated the two germline ends. The CDR3 sequence is 12 residues long. Germline CDR1 MDHEN, CDR2 SYDVKM. The CDR3 DNA reads as TGTGCCAGCAGTTTTTGGGACTATGGCTACACCTTC. Amino acid sequence: CASSFWDYGYTF.

In this sample, this clone turned up once. This rearrangement joins TRBV28 to TRBJ2-3; D is uncertain. CDR1 MDHEN and CDR2 SYDVKM come from the germline V gene. V shed 8 bases and J shed 6 bases, with 12 bases lying between them. The CDR3 has 12 residues. CDR3 region: CASRTLRDTQYF. In DNA form, the CDR3 reads TGTGCCAGCCGGACCTTAAGGGATACGCAGTATTTT. The variable domain in full, completed from reference TRBV28 and TRBJ2-3, reads DVKVTQSSRYLVKRTGEKVFLECVQDMDHENMFWYRQDPGLGLRLIYFSYDVKMKEKGDIPEGYSVSREKKERFSLILESASTNQTSMYLCASRTLRDTQYFGPGTRLTVL.

This chain joins TRBV6-5 and TRBJ1-4; D remains ambiguous. Germline assignment: CDR1 MNHEY and CDR2 SVGAGI. This CDR3 has 16 residues. The V end was cut by 2 bases, the J end by 3 bases, with 13 bases between. The CDR3 DNA follows: TGTGCCAGCAGTTACCGAATGGTTAGACCTAATGAAAAACTGTTTTTT. Amino acid sequence: CASSYRMVRPNEKLFF.

Comments on this clone: Other DNA sequences in the sample encode the same CDR3. The chain joins TRBV11-2 to TRBJ2-2; D is uncertain. The CDR3 is 12 amino acids. CDR1 SGHAT and CDR2 FQNNGV come from the germline V gene. V shed 2 bases and J shed 6 bases, with 4 bases lying between them. CDR3 amino acids: CASSLPSGELFF. In DNA form, the CDR3 reads TGTGCCAGCAGCTTACCTTCCGGGGAGCTGTTTTTT.

The V gene is TRBV9, the J gene TRBJ2-4, with TRBD2 matching 13 bases. Per the germline V gene, CDR1 is SGDLS and CDR2 is YYNGEE. CDR3 length: 20 amino acids. The J segment lost 1 base and the V segment lost 4 bases, leaving 14 bases of the junction unmatched. Written as DNA, the CDR3 is TGTGCCAGCAGCTCTCTCGGGACTAGCGGGATGGAGGGGGCCAAAAACATTCAGTACTTC. Protein sequence: CASSSLGTSGMEGAKNIQYF.

V is TRBV9 and J is TRBJ2-1, with D possibly TRBD2 on 6 matching bases. V dropped 1 base and J dropped 9 bases, with 14 bases sitting between them. Germline CDR1 is SGDLS and CDR2 is YYNGEE. The CDR3 runs 14 residues. The DNA of the CDR3 is TGTGCCAGCAGCGTAACCGGGAGACTGAGTGAGCAGTTCTTC. Translation: CASSVTGRLSEQFF.

The V and J genes are TRBV4-1 and TRBJ2-7, with 8 bases matching TRBD1. This CDR3 comprises 13 residues. Germline V gene lookup returns CDR1 MGHRA and CDR2 YSYEKL. Trimming at V came to 4 bases and at J to 13 bases, leaving 12 bases not matched to a gene. The CDR3 DNA is TGCGCCAGCAGCCCCCTAATCGGACAGGGACGATACTTC. Its protein product is CASSPLIGQGRYF.

The chain carries TRBV12-2 and TRBJ2-3; the table's D call, TRBD1, has no DNA check behind it. TRBV12-2 is tagged as a pseudogene. The CDR3 covers 10 residues. In DNA form, the CDR3 reads TGTGCAAGTCGCGGCCCTACGCAGTATTTT. Its protein is CASRGPTQYF.

This chain joins TRBV5-1 and TRBJ1-2, with a tentative D call TRBD1 (6 bases). V lost 10 bases to trimming and J lost 7 bases, with 14 bases between them. The CDR3 is 11 residues long. Per the germline V gene, CDR1 is SGHRS and CDR2 is YFSETQ. The CDR3 DNA follows: TGCGCCTCCGCACCAGGGGCTGGCTACACCTTC. Residues: CASAPGAGYTF.

The chain has TRBV5-8 and TRBJ2-7, with D possibly called TRBD1 or TRBD2 (6 bases each). V was trimmed by 4 bases and J by 1 base, leaving 15 bases between them. This CDR3 is built from 15 residues. CDR1 is SGHTS and CDR2 is YDEGEE in the germline V gene. CDR3 coding DNA: TGTGCCAGCAGCCGCTGGGGGGCGATTTCCTACGAGCAGTACTTC. This translates into CASSRWGAISYEQYF. The full variable domain, rest sourced from reference TRBV5-8 and TRBJ2-7, is EAGVTQSPTHLIKTRGQQATLRCSPISGHTSVYWYQQALGLGLQFLLWYDEGEERNRGNFPPRFSGRQFPNYSSELNVNALELEDSALYLCASSRWGAISYEQYFGPGTRLTVT.

This chain joins TRBV12-5 and TRBJ1-4; 7 bases are shared with TRBD1. Germline loops: CDR1 LGHNT, CDR2 FRNRAP. The CDR3 length is 16 residues. V dropped 2 bases and J dropped 5; count of bases not matched to a gene: 8. The CDR3 nucleotides read TGTGCTAGTGGTTTGCCACTCGACAGGGTAAATGAAAAACTGTTTTTT. This translates into CASGLPLDRVNEKLFF.

V and J are TRBV6-1 and TRBJ2-7; 7 nucleotides match TRBD2. This CDR3 contains 13 residues. V was clipped by 9 bases and J by 5 bases; unmatched bases: 10. The germline CDR1 and CDR2 sequences are MNHNS and SASEGT. CDR3 in amino acids: CASLGLNYHEQYF. The CDR3 nucleotides are TGTGCCAGTCTGGGACTAAACTATCACGAGCAGTACTTC.

This chain joins TRBV9 and TRBJ1-4, with 11 bases that match TRBD1. With 3 bases clipped from V and 3 bases from J, the junction kept 13 bases outside the gene matches. This CDR3 spans 19 amino acids. Germline V gives CDR1 SGDLS, CDR2 YYNGEE. CDR3 in amino acids: CASSGKDRGLHIANEKLFF. As DNA, the CDR3 is TGTGCCAGCAGCGGAAAGGACAGGGGGCTCCATATAGCTAATGAAAAACTGTTTTTT.

The V gene is TRBV2, the J gene TRBJ1-1, with 7 bases lining up with TRBD1. Germline-derived CDR1 and CDR2 are SNHLY and FYNNEI. With V trimmed by 0 bases and J by 1 base, 2 bases remained unmatched. This CDR3 region has 15 residues. The CDR3 loop is CASSEAGQTNTEAFF. In DNA, the CDR3 is TGTGCCAGCAGTGAAGCGGGACAGACGAACACTGAAGCTTTCTTT.

The chain is built from TRBV5-1 and TRBJ1-1, with TRBD1 matching 8 bases. Trimming at V came to 0 bases and at J to 5 bases, leaving 9 bases not matched to a gene. Germline V gene sequence: CDR1 SGHRS, CDR2 YFSETQ. The CDR3 has 16 residues. The CDR3 sequence: CASSLETGVGGTEAFF. Here the CDR3 DNA reads TGCGCCAGCAGCTTGGAGACAGGGGTAGGAGGGACTGAAGCTTTCTTT.

For this clone: Other DNA sequences of this sample code for an identical CDR3. The V gene is TRBV6-5, the J gene TRBJ1-2; 7 positions match TRBD1. CDR1 is MNHEY, CDR2 SVGAGI, per germline. This CDR3 is built from 14 residues. With V trimmed by 6 bases and J by 1 base, 5 bases remained unmatched. The CDR3 region is CASSRTGFNYGYTF. The CDR3 nucleotides read TGTGCCAGCAGCCGGACAGGATTTAACTATGGCTACACCTTC.

The chain is built from TRBV7-2 and TRBJ2-1; 7 bases align to TRBD2. The germline CDR1 and CDR2 sequences are SGHTA and FQGNSA. This CDR3 region has 16 residues. J was trimmed by 4 bases and V by 5 bases; bases with no gene match: 11. CDR3 nucleotide sequence: TGTGCCAGCAGCGCCCCTTTGAGCGGGATGTACAATGAGCAGTTCTTC. Translating it yields CASSAPLSGMYNEQFF.

This chain links TRBV25-1 with TRBJ2-6; D call uncertain. The V gene's germline CDR1 is MGHDK and CDR2 SYGVNS. CDR3 size: 16 residues. Trimming pared 2 bases from V and 2 bases from J, leaving 10 bases between. CDR3 DNA: TGTGCCAGCAGTGAACCCGCGCGACCTGGGGCCAACGTCCTGACTTTC. Amino acids: CASSEPARPGANVLTF.

V gene TRBV7-2 combines with J gene TRBJ2-1; 9 bases agree with TRBD2. This CDR3 is 16 amino acids long. From germline, CDR1 is SGHTA and CDR2 FQGNSA. V lost 4 bases and J lost 1; bases outside the gene matches: 5. CDR3 in DNA: TGTGCCAGCAGCTATGGACTAGCGCTATCCTACAATGAGCAGTTCTTC. Amino acid sequence: CASSYGLALSYNEQFF.

Of note for this clone: The same CDR3 can be traced to other DNA sequences in this sample. The V call is TRBV6-5, the J call TRBJ2-7; D is unresolved. The CDR3 is 13 residues long. The V end was cut by 3 bases, the J end by 2 bases, with 8 bases between. Germline CDR1 and CDR2: MNHEY and SVGAGI. CDR3 DNA sequence: TGTGCCAGCAGTTATCGGCAGACCTACGAGCAGTACTTC. Amino acid sequence: CASSYRQTYEQYF.

The V gene is TRBV7-3, the J gene TRBJ2-1; 9 bases align to TRBD2. V trimming: 3 bases; J trimming: 5 bases; junction bases outside the gene matches: 8. The CDR3 extends over 16 amino acids. Looked up from germline, CDR1 is SGHTA and CDR2 is FQGTGA. The CDR3 coding sequence is TGTGCCAGCAGCTTGTCTAGCGGGATTACCAACAATGAGCAGTTCTTC. Its protein product is CASSLSSGITNNEQFF.

As for this clone: At one end, the junction sequence differs from germline, possibly due to a read error. The V gene is TRBV15, the J gene TRBJ2-5; possible D gene TRBD2, 5 bases. The CDR3 runs to 14 residues. Per germline, CDR1 LNHNV and CDR2 YYDKDF (reference sequence). Written as DNA, the CDR3 is TGTGCCACCAGCGGAGAGGGCAGCCCTGCGACCCAGTACTTC. Translating gives CATSGEGSPATQYF.

With respect to this clone: This same CDR3 is encoded by further DNA sequences in the sample. V gene TRBV5-1 combines with J gene TRBJ1-4; tentatively, D is TRBD1 (5 bases). V dropped 5 bases and J dropped 0 bases, with 8 bases sitting between them. The CDR3 has 14 amino acids. In germline, CDR1 is SGHRS, CDR2 YFSETQ. The CDR3 DNA is TGCGCCAGCAGTCAGGGTGCAACTAATGAAAAACTGTTTTTT. This gives the protein CASSQGATNEKLFF.

The rearrangement uses TRBV9 and TRBJ2-3; 9 bases map to TRBD2. The CDR3 sequence is 15 residues long. Germline V gene data show CDR1 as SGDLS and CDR2 as YYNGEE. With V trimmed by 5 bases and J by 4 bases, 8 bases remained unmatched. The CDR3 DNA reads TGTGCCAGCAGTGAGGGGGGACTAGCCCCAGATACGCAGTATTTT. It translates to CASSEGGLAPDTQYF.

V is TRBV6-1 and J is TRBJ2-5; 9 bases agree with TRBD1. Germline CDR1 and CDR2: MNHNS and SASEGT. After removal of 2 bases from V and 4 bases from J, the junction contained 5 bases not matched to a gene. The CDR3 is 15 residues long. The CDR3 spells CASSEPGQGIETQYF. In nucleotides, the CDR3 is TGTGCCAGCAGTGAACCGGGACAGGGTATAGAGACCCAGTACTTC.

This chain joins TRBV5-1 and TRBJ2-7; 9 bases line up with TRBD1. Per germline, CDR1 SGHRS and CDR2 YFSETQ. Unmatched junction bases numbered 16, after V lost 4 bases and J lost 5 bases. This CDR3 comprises 17 residues. DNA for the CDR3: TGCGCCAGCAGCCCGGCGCGGGGTCCGGGACAGGGAGACGAGCAGTACTTC. It encodes CASSPARGPGQGDEQYF.

The chain employs TRBV18 and TRBJ2-2, with a tentative D call TRBD1 (6 bases). The length of the CDR3 is 16 residues. CDR1 is KGHSH and CDR2 is LQKENI in the germline V gene. The germline V and J ends were trimmed by 3 bases and 5 bases, with 16 bases remaining between them. In DNA form, the CDR3 reads TGTGCCAGCTCACCGACAGGCGGGTTGGGGACCGGGGAGCTGTTTTTT. This translates into CASSPTGGLGTGELFF.

Points on this clone: The same CDR3 arises from other DNA sequences in this sample as well. Here the CDR3 reads CASTLGQGNYGYTF. The CDR3 region has the DNA TGTGCCAGCACCTTGGGGCAGGGTAACTATGGCTACACCTTC. The rearrangement uses TRBV28 and TRBJ1-2, with a weak D call TRBD1 (5 bases). This CDR3 has 14 residues. CDR1 MDHEN and CDR2 SYDVKM come from the germline V gene. Trimming left V 7 bases short and J 1 base short, with 13 bases between.

This rearrangement joins TRBV4-3 to TRBJ2-7; a weak D match, TRBD2 (6 bases). Trimming took off 1 base at V and 2 bases at J, with 12 bases between the two ends. The germline gives CDR1 LGHNA, CDR2 YSLEER. The CDR3 consists of 15 residues. The CDR3 nucleotides are TGCGCCAGCAGCCAAGGTGGAGGGCCCGCCTACGAGCAGTACTTC. Amino acid sequence: CASSQGGGPAYEQYF.

The J gene is TRBJ2-5, the V gene TRBV19; D is perhaps TRBD2 (5 bases). Trimming pared 6 bases from V and 5 bases from J, leaving 10 bases between. CDR3 length: 12 amino acids. CDR1 and CDR2 (germline): LNHDA, SQIVND (reference sequence). The CDR3 loop reads CASSGNRETQYF. The DNA for the CDR3 is TGTGCCAGTAGCGGGAATCGGGAGACCCAGTACTTC.